These 10 T cell receptor beta chains came from one sample sequenced in a study. From the RT-PCR reads, TCRdb called clonotypes with MiXCR, one entry per CDR3 protein. This table holds more than 600,000 distinct CDR3 sequences, 14% found once. Sequenced material: memory CD4+ T cells from blood. The receptor set was obtained from a female donor in good health, serving as a healthy control.

The chain employs TRBV20-1 and TRBJ1-1, with D perhaps matching TRBD1 (6 bases). The CDR3 is 16 residues long. Germline V gives CDR1 DFQATT, CDR2 SNEGSKA (reference sequence). V was cut by 2 bases and J by 5 bases, with 21 bases left in between. Here the CDR3 DNA reads TGCAGTGCTAGACGAAGGCCTCCTACAGGGTTAACTGAAGCTTTCTTT. Its protein product is CSARRRPPTGLTEAFF.

This clonotype appeared many times. The chain couples TRBV20-1 to TRBJ2-7; possible D gene TRBD1, 6 bases. Germline V lookup: CDR1 DFQATT, CDR2 SNEGSKA (reference sequence). This CDR3 spans 11 amino acids. V dropped 5 bases and J dropped 3 bases, with 8 bases sitting between them. The CDR3 nucleotides are TGCAGTGCTGGGGGCAACTACGAGCAGTACTTC. This encodes CSAGGNYEQYF.

This clonotype was recorded many times. This chain links TRBV20-1 with TRBJ2-1; 11 bases are a match to TRBD2. Germline CDR1 reads DFQATT; CDR2 reads SNEGSKA (reference sequence). V was clipped by 3 bases and J by 9 bases; unmatched bases: 10. The CDR3 runs 15 residues. The CDR3 DNA reads TGCAGTGCTAGGAATAGCGGGGGGGATTGGCGTGAGCAGTTCTTC. It translates to CSARNSGGDWREQFF.

The gene calls are TRBV20-1 and TRBJ1-2; D gene unclear. The V gene's germline CDR1 is DFQATT and CDR2 SNEGSKA (reference sequence). The CDR3 spans 13 residues. V lost 6 bases to trimming and J lost 6 bases, with 17 bases between them. CDR3 coding DNA: TGCAGTGCCGCTAGCACCGGGGTTGATGGCTACACCTTC. Translated, it gives CSAASTGVDGYTF.

The chain links TRBV2 to TRBJ1-5; TRBD1 might be the D (6 bases). CDR1 and CDR2 (germline): SNHLY, FYNNEI. The V and J ends lost 3 bases and 5 bases respectively, with 8 bases between them. This CDR3 comprises 13 residues. The CDR3 sequence: CASSDGGDQPQHF. The CDR3 bases are TGTGCCAGCAGTGACGGGGGCGATCAGCCCCAGCATTTT.

This clonotype has just a few counts. V and J are TRBV5-1 and TRBJ1-6, with 8 bases matching TRBD1. V lost 0 bases, J lost 7 bases, and 6 bases stayed unmatched. CDR3 size: 16 residues. CDR1 and CDR2 from the germline V gene are SGHRS and YFSETQ. In nucleotides, the CDR3 is TGCGCCAGCAGCTTGGTCGTCGGACAGGGAAATTCACCCCTCCACTTT. The encoded protein is CASSLVVGQGNSPLHF.

The rearrangement links TRBV24-1 to TRBJ2-2, with D unclear. Germline V gene data show CDR1 as KGHDR and CDR2 as SFDVKD. V was pared by 0 bases and J by 4 bases, with 14 bases between. The CDR3 extends over 17 amino acids. The CDR3 DNA reads as TGTGCCACCAGTGATTTGTCGCCAGCTACGGGCACCGGGGAGCTGTTTTTT. Protein product: CATSDLSPATGTGELFF.

In DNA form, the CDR3 reads TGTGCCAGCAGCCACGGGACTAGCGGGTTTCAAGAGACCCAGTACTTC. Encoded protein: CASSHGTSGFQETQYF. The J gene is TRBJ2-5, the V gene TRBV3-1, with 12 bases identical to TRBD2. CDR1 and CDR2 from the germline V gene are LGHDT and YNNKEL (reference sequence). The ends lost 3 bases at V and 2 bases at J; junction bases unmatched: 4. The CDR3 loop spans 16 amino acids.

This clonotype showed up many times. The chain is built from TRBV20-1 and TRBJ2-7; TRBD1 matches at 7 bases. V shed 4 bases, J shed 2 bases, and the junction held 2 bases outside the gene matches. The CDR3 runs to 12 residues. Germline values: CDR1 DFQATT, CDR2 SNEGSKA (reference sequence). This CDR3 reads CSATDRAYEQYF. The CDR3 nucleotides read TGCAGTGCTACCGACAGGGCCTACGAGCAGTACTTC.

J is TRBJ2-7 and V is TRBV28; the D call may be TRBD1 or TRBD2 (5 bases each). The CDR3 is 16 amino acids. CDR1 is MDHEN, CDR2 SYDVKM, per germline. V shed 2 bases and J shed 5 bases, with 19 bases lying between them. This CDR3 reads CASSLGGQGYGNEQYF. The CDR3 nucleotides read TGTGCCAGCAGTTTAGGTGGGCAGGGCTACGGGAACGAGCAGTACTTC.